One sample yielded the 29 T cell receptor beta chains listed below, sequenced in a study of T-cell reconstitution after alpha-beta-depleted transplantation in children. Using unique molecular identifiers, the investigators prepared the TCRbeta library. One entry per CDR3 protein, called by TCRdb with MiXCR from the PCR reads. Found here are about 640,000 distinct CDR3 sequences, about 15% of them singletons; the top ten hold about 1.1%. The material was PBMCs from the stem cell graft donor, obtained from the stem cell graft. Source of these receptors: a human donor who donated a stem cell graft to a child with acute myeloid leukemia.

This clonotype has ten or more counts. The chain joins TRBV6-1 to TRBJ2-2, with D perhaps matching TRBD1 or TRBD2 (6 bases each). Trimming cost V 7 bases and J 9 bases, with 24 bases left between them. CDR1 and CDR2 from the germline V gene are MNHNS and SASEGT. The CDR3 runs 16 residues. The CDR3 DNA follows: TGTGCCAGCACTGGAGGGTCAGGGGTCCTTGTGCGGGAGCTGTTTTTT. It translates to CASTGGSGVLVRELFF.

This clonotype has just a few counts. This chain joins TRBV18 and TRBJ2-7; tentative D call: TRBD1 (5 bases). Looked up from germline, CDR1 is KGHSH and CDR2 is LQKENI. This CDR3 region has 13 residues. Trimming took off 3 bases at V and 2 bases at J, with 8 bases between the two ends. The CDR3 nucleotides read TGTGCCAGCTCACCTCGACAGACCTACGAGCAGTACTTC. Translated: CASSPRQTYEQYF.

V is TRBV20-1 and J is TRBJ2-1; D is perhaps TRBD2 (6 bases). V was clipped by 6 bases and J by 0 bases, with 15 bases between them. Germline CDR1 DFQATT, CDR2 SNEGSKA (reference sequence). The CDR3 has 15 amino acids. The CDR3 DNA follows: TGCAGTGCCCAGACCCGGGGGAGCTCCTACAATGAGCAGTTCTTC. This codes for CSAQTRGSSYNEQFF.

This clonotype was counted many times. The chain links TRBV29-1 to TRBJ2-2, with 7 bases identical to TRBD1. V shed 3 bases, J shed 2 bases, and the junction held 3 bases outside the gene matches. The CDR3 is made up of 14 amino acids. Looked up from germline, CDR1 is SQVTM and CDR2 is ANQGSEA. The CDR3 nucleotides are TGCAGCGTTGAGACAGGGCGCAACACCGGGGAGCTGTTTTTT. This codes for CSVETGRNTGELFF.

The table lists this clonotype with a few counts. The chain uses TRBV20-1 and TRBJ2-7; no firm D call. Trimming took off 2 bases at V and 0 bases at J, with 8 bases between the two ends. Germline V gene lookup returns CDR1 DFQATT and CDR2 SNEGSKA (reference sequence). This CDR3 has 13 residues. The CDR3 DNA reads TGCAGTGCTAGAACCGAGAGCTCCTACGAGCAGTACGTC. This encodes CSARTESSYEQYV.

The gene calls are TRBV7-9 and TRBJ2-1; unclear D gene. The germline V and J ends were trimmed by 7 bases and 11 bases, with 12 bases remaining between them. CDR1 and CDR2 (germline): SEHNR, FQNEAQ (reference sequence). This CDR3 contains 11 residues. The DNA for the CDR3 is TGTGCCAGCACTTCCGTAAGGAAGCAGTTCTTC. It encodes CASTSVRKQFF.

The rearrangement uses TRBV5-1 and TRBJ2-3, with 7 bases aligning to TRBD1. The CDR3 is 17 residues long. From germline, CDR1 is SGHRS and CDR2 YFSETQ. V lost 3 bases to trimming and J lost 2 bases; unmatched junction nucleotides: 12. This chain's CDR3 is CASSSAPGQSTTDTQYF. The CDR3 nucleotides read TGCGCCAGCAGCTCGGCACCGGGACAGTCCACCACAGATACGCAGTATTTT.

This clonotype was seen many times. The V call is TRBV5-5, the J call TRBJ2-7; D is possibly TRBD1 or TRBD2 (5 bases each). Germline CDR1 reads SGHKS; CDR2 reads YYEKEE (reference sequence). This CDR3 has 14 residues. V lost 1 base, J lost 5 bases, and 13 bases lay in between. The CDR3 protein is CASSLNYQGHEQYV. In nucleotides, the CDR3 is TGTGCCAGCAGCTTGAACTACCAGGGACACGAGCAGTACGTC.

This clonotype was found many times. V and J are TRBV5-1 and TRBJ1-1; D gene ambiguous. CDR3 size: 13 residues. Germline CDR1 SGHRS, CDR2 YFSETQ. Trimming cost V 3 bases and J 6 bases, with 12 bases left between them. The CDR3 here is CASSWITGAEAFF. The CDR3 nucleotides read TGCGCCAGCAGCTGGATCACTGGGGCTGAAGCTTTCTTT.

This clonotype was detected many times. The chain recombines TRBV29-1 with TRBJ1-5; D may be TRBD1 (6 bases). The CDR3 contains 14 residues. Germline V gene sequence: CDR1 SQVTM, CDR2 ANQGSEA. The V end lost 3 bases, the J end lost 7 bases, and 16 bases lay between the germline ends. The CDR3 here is CSVEDGGFGQPQHF. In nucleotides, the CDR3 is TGCAGCGTTGAGGATGGGGGCTTCGGCCAGCCCCAGCATTTT.

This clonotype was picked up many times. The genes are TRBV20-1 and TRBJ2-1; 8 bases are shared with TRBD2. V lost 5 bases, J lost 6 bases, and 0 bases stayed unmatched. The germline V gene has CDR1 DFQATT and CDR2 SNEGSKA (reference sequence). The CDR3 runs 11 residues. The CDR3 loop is CSALAGNEQFF. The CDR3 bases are TGCAGTGCTCTAGCGGGCAATGAGCAGTTCTTC.

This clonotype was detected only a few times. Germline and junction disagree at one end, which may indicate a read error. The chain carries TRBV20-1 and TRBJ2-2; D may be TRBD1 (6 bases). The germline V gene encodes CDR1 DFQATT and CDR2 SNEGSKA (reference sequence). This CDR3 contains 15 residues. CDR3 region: CSARVGTPKTGELFF. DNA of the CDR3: TGCAGTGCTAGAGTCGGGACACCGAAAACCGGGGAGCTGTTTTTT.

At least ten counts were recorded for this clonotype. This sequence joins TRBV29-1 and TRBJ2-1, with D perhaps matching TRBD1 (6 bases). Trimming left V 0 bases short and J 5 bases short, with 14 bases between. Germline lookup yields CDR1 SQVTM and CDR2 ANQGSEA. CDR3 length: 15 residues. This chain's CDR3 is CSVEDGWDINNEQFF. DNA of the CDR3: TGCAGCGTTGAAGATGGATGGGACATCAACAATGAGCAGTTCTTC.

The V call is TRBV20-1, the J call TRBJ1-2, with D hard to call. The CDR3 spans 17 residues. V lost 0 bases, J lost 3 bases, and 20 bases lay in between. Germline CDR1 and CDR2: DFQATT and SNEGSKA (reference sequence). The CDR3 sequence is CSARDRNTYSAHYGYTF. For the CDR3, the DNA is TGCAGTGCTAGAGACCGAAACACCTACAGTGCACACTATGGCTACACCTTC.

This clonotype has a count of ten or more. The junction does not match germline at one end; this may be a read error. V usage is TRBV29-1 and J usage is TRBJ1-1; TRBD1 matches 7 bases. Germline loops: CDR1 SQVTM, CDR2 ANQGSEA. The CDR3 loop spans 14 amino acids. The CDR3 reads CSVEDDRANTEAFF. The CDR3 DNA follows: TGCAGCGTAGAAGACGACAGGGCGAACACTGAAGCTTTCTTT.

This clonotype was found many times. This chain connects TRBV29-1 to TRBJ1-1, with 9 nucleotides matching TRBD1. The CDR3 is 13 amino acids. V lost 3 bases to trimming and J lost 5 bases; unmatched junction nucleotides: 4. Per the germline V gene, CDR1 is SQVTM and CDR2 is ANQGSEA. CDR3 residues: CSVDGQGRTEAFF. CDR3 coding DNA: TGCAGCGTTGACGGACAGGGGAGGACTGAAGCTTTCTTT.

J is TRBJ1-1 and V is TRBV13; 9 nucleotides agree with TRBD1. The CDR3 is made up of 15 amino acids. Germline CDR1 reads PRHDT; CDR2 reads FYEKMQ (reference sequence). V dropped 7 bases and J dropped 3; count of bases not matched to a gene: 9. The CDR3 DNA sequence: TGTGCCAGCAACCCCGGGACAGGGATGCACACTGAAGCTTTCTTT. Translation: CASNPGTGMHTEAFF.

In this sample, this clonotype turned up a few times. Written as DNA, the CDR3 is TGTGCCAGCAGCTTATCGGACATGCGAAAGAAAGCTTTCTTT. It yields the protein CASSLSDMRKKAFF. The chain joins TRBV7-9 to TRBJ1-1; a weak D match, TRBD1 (5 bases). V was shortened by 2 bases and J by 9 bases, with 16 bases between the two germline ends. This CDR3 is 14 amino acids long. Germline assignment: CDR1 SEHNR and CDR2 FQNEAQ (reference sequence). Using reference TRBV7-9 and TRBJ1-1 for the parts outside the CDR3, the full variable domain is DTGVSQNPRHKITKRGQNVTFRCDPISEHNRLYWYRQTLGQGPEFLTYFQNEAQLEKSRLLSDRFSAERPKGSFSTLEIQRTEQGDSAMYLCASSLSDMRKKAFFGQGTRLTVV.

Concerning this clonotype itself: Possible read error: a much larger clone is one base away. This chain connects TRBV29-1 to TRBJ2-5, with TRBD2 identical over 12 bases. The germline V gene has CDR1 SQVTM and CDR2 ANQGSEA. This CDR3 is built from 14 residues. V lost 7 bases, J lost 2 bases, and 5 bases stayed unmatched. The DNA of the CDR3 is TGCAGCGGTGTACTAGCGGGGGGACAAGAGACCCAGTACTTC. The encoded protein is CSGVLAGGQETQYF.

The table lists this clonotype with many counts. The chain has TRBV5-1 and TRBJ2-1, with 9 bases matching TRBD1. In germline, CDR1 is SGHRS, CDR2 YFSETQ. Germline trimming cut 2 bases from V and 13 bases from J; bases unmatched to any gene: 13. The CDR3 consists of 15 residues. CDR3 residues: CASSLLSRDRESQFF. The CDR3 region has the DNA TGCGCCAGCAGCTTACTATCCCGGGACAGGGAATCTCAGTTCTTC. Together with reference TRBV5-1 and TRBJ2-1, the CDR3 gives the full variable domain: KAGVTQTPRYLIKTRGQQVTLSCSPISGHRSVSWYQQTPGQGLQFLFEYFSETQRNKGNFPGRFSGRQFSNSRSEMNVSTLELGDSALYLCASSLLSRDRESQFFGPGTRLTVL.

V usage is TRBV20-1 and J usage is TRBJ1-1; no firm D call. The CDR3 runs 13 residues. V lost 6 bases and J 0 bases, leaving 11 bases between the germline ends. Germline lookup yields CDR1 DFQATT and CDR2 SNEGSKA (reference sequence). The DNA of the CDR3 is TGCAGTGCCGCTAAAGGTATGAACACTGAAGCTTTCTTT. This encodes CSAAKGMNTEAFF.

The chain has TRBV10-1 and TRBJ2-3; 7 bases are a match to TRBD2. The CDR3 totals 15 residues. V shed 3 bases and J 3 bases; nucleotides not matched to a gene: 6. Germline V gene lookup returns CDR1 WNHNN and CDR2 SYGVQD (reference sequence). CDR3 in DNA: TGCGCCAGCAGTGATGGGGGGGTCCGAACAGATACGCAGTATTTT. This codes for CASSDGGVRTDTQYF.

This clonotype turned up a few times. For the CDR3, the DNA is TGTGCCAGCAGCCCCGGGGGGCTACTCACAGATACGCAGTATTTT. It specifies CASSPGGLLTDTQYF. This chain uses TRBV9 with TRBJ2-3; possible D gene TRBD2, 7 bases. The CDR3 is 15 residues long. Deletions cut 4 bases from V and 2 bases from J, with 14 bases between. Germline assignment: CDR1 SGDLS and CDR2 YYNGEE. Full variable domain (outside the CDR3, taken from reference TRBV9 and TRBJ2-3): DSGVTQTPKHLITATGQRVTLRCSPRSGDLSVYWYQQSLDQGLQFLIQYYNGEERAKGNILERFSAQQFPDLHSELNLSSLELGDSALYFCASSPGGLLTDTQYFGPGTRLTVL.

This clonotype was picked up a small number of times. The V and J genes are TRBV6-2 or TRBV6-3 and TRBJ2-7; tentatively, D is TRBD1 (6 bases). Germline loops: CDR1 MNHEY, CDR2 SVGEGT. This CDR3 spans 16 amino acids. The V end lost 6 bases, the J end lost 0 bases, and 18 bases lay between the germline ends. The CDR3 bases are TGTGCCAGCAGGAGAGGCCGGGACATACGCTCCTACGAGCAGTACTTC. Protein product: CASRRGRDIRSYEQYF.

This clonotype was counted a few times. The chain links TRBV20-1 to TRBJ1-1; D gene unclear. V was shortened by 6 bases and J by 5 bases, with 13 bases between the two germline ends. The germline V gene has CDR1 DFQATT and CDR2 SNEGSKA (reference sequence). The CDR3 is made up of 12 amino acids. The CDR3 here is CSAAQGRTEAFF. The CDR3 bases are TGCAGTGCGGCACAAGGGCGGACTGAAGCTTTCTTT.

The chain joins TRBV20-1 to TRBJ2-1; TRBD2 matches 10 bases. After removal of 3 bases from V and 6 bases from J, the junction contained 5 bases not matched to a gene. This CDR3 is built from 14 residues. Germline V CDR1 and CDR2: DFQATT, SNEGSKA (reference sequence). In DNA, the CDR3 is TGCAGTGCTAGTCACAGCGGGGGGGCCAATGAGCAGTTCTTC. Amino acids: CSASHSGGANEQFF.

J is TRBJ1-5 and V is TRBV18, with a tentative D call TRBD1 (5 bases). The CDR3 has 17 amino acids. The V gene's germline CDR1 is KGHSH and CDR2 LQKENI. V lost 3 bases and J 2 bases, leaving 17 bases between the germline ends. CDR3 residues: CASSPRGSQAGNQPQHF. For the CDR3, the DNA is TGTGCCAGCTCACCTCGGGGTTCACAGGCCGGCAATCAGCCCCAGCATTTT.

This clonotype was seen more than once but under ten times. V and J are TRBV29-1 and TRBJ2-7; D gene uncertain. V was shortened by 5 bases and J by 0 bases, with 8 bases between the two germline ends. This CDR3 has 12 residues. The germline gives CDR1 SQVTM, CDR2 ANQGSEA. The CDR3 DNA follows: TGCAGCGTTCGACTGTTCTCCTACGAGCAGTACTTC. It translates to CSVRLFSYEQYF.

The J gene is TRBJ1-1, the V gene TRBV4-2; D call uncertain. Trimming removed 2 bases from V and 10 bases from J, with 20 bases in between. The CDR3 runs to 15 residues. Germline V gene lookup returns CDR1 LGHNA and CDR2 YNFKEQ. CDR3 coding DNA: TGTGCCAGCAGCCAACTTGATCCCGCCGGATTCGGAGCTTTCTTT. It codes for CASSQLDPAGFGAFF.